The 19 T cell receptor beta chains below come from one sample, sequenced in a study of T cells in Graves' hyperthyroidism and ophthalmopathy. Regions amplified from RNA transcripts were the TCR beta CDR3 regions. First-round RT-PCR with HTBI primers amplified the TCR CDR3 region. MiXCR, applied by TCRdb to the multiplex PCR reads, yields one record per CDR3 protein. This table has about 24,000 distinct CDR3 sequences, 49% appearing once. Material: blood. All receptors derive from a woman aged 35 to 49 with Graves' hyperthyroidism that later progressed to Graves' ophthalmopathy.

This clonotype was seen at least ten times. V usage is TRBV6-4 and J usage is TRBJ2-3; the match to TRBD2 covers 7 bases. Germline trimming cut 2 bases from V and 4 bases from J; bases unmatched to any gene: 6. Germline assignment: CDR1 MRHNA and CDR2 SNTAGT. There are 15 residues in the CDR3. For the CDR3, the DNA is TGTGCCAGCAGTGACGGAGGACTAGACTCAGATACGCAGTATTTT. Protein sequence: CASSDGGLDSDTQYF.

The V call is TRBV20-1, the J call TRBJ1-4; D gene unclear. Germline lookup yields CDR1 DFQATT and CDR2 SNEGSKA (reference sequence). Trimming shortened V by 6 bases and J by 8 bases, and 13 bases separated the two germline ends. The CDR3 has 12 amino acids. CDR3 protein: CSASSAQEKLFF. As DNA, the CDR3 is TGCAGTGCCAGCAGTGCACAGGAAAAACTGTTTTTT.

The sample holds many counts of this clonotype. DNA of the CDR3: TGTGCCAGCAGCCAAGAACAGGGTATTCAAGAGACCCAGTACTTC. Protein product: CASSQEQGIQETQYF. The rearrangement joins TRBV3-1 to TRBJ2-5, with TRBD1 as a possible D gene (6 bases). This CDR3 has 15 amino acids. Deletions cut 0 bases from V and 2 bases from J, with 10 bases between. Germline-derived CDR1 and CDR2 are LGHDT and YNNKEL (reference sequence).

This clonotype has at least ten counts. The CDR3 DNA is TGCGCCAGCAGCCCTCAGGGGGGGGTCAACACTGAAGCTTTCTTT. Protein product: CASSPQGGVNTEAFF. This sequence joins TRBV5-1 and TRBJ1-1, with 7 bases fitting TRBD1. CDR3 length: 15 amino acids. With V trimmed by 4 bases and J by 2 bases, 8 bases remained unmatched. CDR1 is SGHRS and CDR2 is YFSETQ in the germline V gene.

This clonotype is medium-sized (0.01 to 0.1%) in the sample. The chain carries TRBV7-9 and TRBJ1-2; D unclear. This CDR3 is built from 15 residues. CDR1 is SEHNR, CDR2 FQNEAQ, per germline (reference sequence). Trimming left V 6 bases short and J 5 bases short, with 19 bases between. DNA for the CDR3: TGTGCCAGCAGTCTAGTTGGGGAGGGTGAGTATGGCTACACCTTC. This sequence encodes CASSLVGEGEYGYTF.

This clonotype occurred many times. The gene calls are TRBV6-6 and TRBJ2-7, with a weak D call TRBD1 (6 bases). Trimming left V 7 bases short and J 4 bases short, with 29 bases between. CDR1 and CDR2 (germline): MNHNY, SVGAGI (reference sequence). The CDR3 is 18 amino acids. DNA of the CDR3: TGTGCCAGCACCTTAAGGCTGACGTTGGCAGGGGACCTTTACGAGCAGTACTTC. Translated: CASTLRLTLAGDLYEQYF.

With respect to this clonotype: An end of the junction does not agree with germline; a read error may underlie this. The chain recombines TRBV24-1 with TRBJ2-7, with D possibly being TRBD2 (5 bases). The CDR3 covers 17 residues. Germline V gene sequence: CDR1 KGHDR, CDR2 SFDVKD. This chain's CDR3 is CAASAYSPGSRSNEQYF. CDR3 sequence (DNA): TGTGCCGCCAGTGCCTATTCCCCGGGGAGTAGGTCCAACGAGCAGTACTTC.

This clonotype was detected a few times. V usage is TRBV19 and J usage is TRBJ2-7; 8 bases match TRBD1. The CDR3 has 16 residues. Trimming cost V 3 bases and J 4 bases; bases outside gene matches: 11. Germline CDR1 LNHDA, CDR2 SQIVND (reference sequence). DNA of the CDR3: TGTGCCAGTAGTATTTCTCCGGCAGGGGGCAGGTACGAGCAGTACTTC. Translation gives CASSISPAGGRYEQYF.

Details on this clonotype: A much larger clone lies one base from this, so it may be a read error. The chain combines TRBV12-3 or TRBV12-4 with TRBJ1-1; 8 bases align to TRBD1. CDR3 length equals 14 residues. With 3 bases clipped from V and 5 bases from J, the junction kept 5 bases outside the gene matches. The CDR3, as DNA: TGTGCCAGCAGTTTTACAGGGGGAGGGACTGAAGCTTTCTTT. This gives the protein CASSFTGGGTEAFF.

V gene TRBV29-1 combines with J gene TRBJ2-3; 14 bases map to TRBD2. The CDR3 has 15 residues. The germline CDR1 and CDR2 sequences are SQVTM and ANQGSEA. V trimming: 1 base; J trimming: 6 bases; junction bases outside the gene matches: 3. The CDR3 DNA reads as TGCAGCGTTGAAGGACTAGCGGGAGGGAGTGATACGCAGTATTTT. Encoded protein: CSVEGLAGGSDTQYF.

The chain has TRBV7-8 and TRBJ2-3; a weak D match, TRBD1 (5 bases). The CDR3 loop spans 16 amino acids. CDR1 is SGHVS and CDR2 is FQNEAQ in the germline V gene. Trimming left V 3 bases short and J 0 bases short, with 13 bases between. The CDR3 is CASSLGLTQSTDTQYF. In nucleotides, the CDR3 is TGTGCCAGCAGCTTGGGGCTAACCCAAAGCACAGATACGCAGTATTTT.

The chain combines TRBV12-3 or TRBV12-4 with TRBJ2-5, with D possibly TRBD2 on 5 matching bases. The V and J ends lost 6 bases and 9 bases respectively, with 23 bases between them. The CDR3 is made up of 15 amino acids. CDR3 in amino acids: CASRKGTGSNQPQYF. CDR3 in DNA: TGTGCCAGCAGAAAAGGTACGGGGAGCAATCAGCCCCAGTACTTC.

This clonotype appeared many times. The V call is TRBV28, the J call TRBJ2-7; 11 bases align to TRBD2. The CDR3 extends over 17 amino acids. Germline CDR1 MDHEN, CDR2 SYDVKM. J gave up 7 bases and V 5 bases, and 16 bases lay outside the gene matches. The DNA of the CDR3 is TGTGCCAGCAGTCCGGGCGCCGAACTAGCGGGAGCTGGTGAGCAGTACTTC. Translating it yields CASSPGAELAGAGEQYF.

A single count supports this clonotype. V gene TRBV11-2 combines with J gene TRBJ2-1; 9 nucleotides match TRBD1. With the DNA end fitting TRBJ2-7 better, the J assignment may be wrong. CDR1 SGHAT and CDR2 FQNNGV come from the germline V gene. CDR3 length: 15 residues. CDR3 in DNA: TGTGCCAGCAGCTTAGTACGGACAGGGGTTAAAGAGCAGTACTTC. It codes for CASSLVRTGVKEQYF.

This clonotype was seen at least ten times. The rearrangement links TRBV11-2 to TRBJ1-2, with D tentatively TRBD1 (5 bases). Germline V CDR1 and CDR2: SGHAT, FQNNGV. Trimming cost V 5 bases and J 4 bases, with 20 bases left between them. This CDR3 is 16 amino acids long. As DNA, the CDR3 is TGTGCCAGCAGCCCCCAAGACAGTACCTCCATCTATGGCTACACCTTC. Its protein is CASSPQDSTSIYGYTF.

The table lists this clonotype with a few counts. V is TRBV15 and J is TRBJ2-1; D is uncertain. V was cut by 1 base and J by 5 bases, with 15 bases left in between. The CDR3 has 16 amino acids. The germline V gene encodes CDR1 LNHNV and CDR2 YYDKDF (reference sequence). The CDR3 loop is CATSRAIGSSNNEQFF. The CDR3 region has the DNA TGTGCCACCAGCAGAGCGATTGGAAGTTCGAACAATGAGCAGTTCTTC.

Relative to its sample, this clonotype is large. V usage is TRBV29-1 and J usage is TRBJ2-7; D tentatively reads TRBD1 or TRBD2 (6 bases each). The germline CDR1 and CDR2 sequences are SQVTM and ANQGSEA. Trimming took 0 bases from V and 3 from J, leaving 24 bases between them. The CDR3 is 18 residues long. The CDR3: CSVEDKTDLTRGDYEQYF. CDR3 nucleotide sequence: TGCAGCGTTGAAGACAAGACGGACTTGACTAGGGGGGACTACGAGCAGTACTTC.

There are a few counts of this clonotype. One base away lies a much larger clone, so this may be a sequencing read error. This chain links TRBV6-5 with TRBJ2-7, with unresolved D. CDR1 and CDR2 from the germline V gene are MNHEY and SVGAGI. Trimming left V 5 bases short and J 2 bases short, with 1 base between. CDR3 length equals 10 residues. The CDR3 here is CASSAYEQYF. CDR3 nucleotide sequence: TGTGCCAGCAGTGCCTACGAGCAGTACTTC.

The V call is TRBV2, the J call TRBJ2-3, with 7 bases aligning to TRBD2. The V and J ends lost 8 bases and 4 bases, in that order; junction bases with no gene match: 9. The CDR3 length is 14 residues. Germline-derived CDR1 and CDR2 are SNHLY and FYNNEI. The CDR3 region has the DNA TGTGCCAGCCGGGCTAGCGGCTCCGCAGATACGCAGTATTTT. Its translation: CASRASGSADTQYF.